These 19 T cell receptor beta chains share one sample of origin, sequenced in a study of cytomegalovirus exposure and HLA in healthy donors. The PCR used 60 Vbeta and 13 Jbeta primers. Profiling relied on immunoSEQ multiplex PCR, and the TCRdb table lists in-frame clones only, not all of them. The sample contains roughly 150,000 clones, roughly 80% of which appear only once. The sequencing input was PBMCs. Receptor source: a male donor in good health and CMV-seronegative.

This clone showed up just once. This rearrangement joins TRBV28 to TRBJ1-5; D perhaps matches TRBD1 (6 bases). The CDR3 runs 15 residues. The V gene's germline CDR1 is MDHEN and CDR2 SYDVKM. Between the trimmed V and J ends, which lost 6 bases and 2 bases, there was a span of 14 bases. The CDR3 DNA reads as TGTGCCAGCAGCTCCTCAGGGGTCGGCAATCAGCCCCAGCATTTT. Translating gives CASSSSGVGNQPQHF.

The gene calls are TRBV29-1 and TRBJ2-5; weak D call: TRBD1 (5 bases). From germline, CDR1 is SQVTM and CDR2 ANQGSEA. CDR3 length equals 12 residues. V was trimmed by 4 bases and J by 5 bases, leaving 11 bases between them. Written as DNA, the CDR3 is TGCAGCGTTGGGGGCCTGGGGGAGACCCAGTACTTC. Translation: CSVGGLGETQYF.

The V and J genes are TRBV10-2 and TRBJ1-1, with a weak D call TRBD1 (6 bases). CDR1 is WSHSY and CDR2 is SAAADI in the germline V gene. CDR3 length equals 12 residues. The V end lost 8 bases, the J end lost 8 bases, and 15 bases lay between the germline ends. The CDR3 DNA reads TGCGCCAGCGGGGAAAGGGGGACCGAAGCTTTCTTT. It specifies CASGERGTEAFF.

This rearrangement joins TRBV9 to TRBJ2-7; a weak D match, TRBD1 (6 bases). Trimming left V 4 bases short and J 7 bases short, with 21 bases between. The CDR3 sequence is 15 residues long. Germline loops: CDR1 SGDLS, CDR2 YYNGEE. The CDR3 DNA follows: TGTGCCAGCAGCTCGACGGGGACAATATCTGGGGAGCAGTACTTC. Translated: CASSSTGTISGEQYF.

The chain is built from TRBV7-2 and TRBJ1-2; TRBD1 matches at 8 bases. Trimming took 2 bases from V and 8 from J; bases not matched to a gene: 22. The germline CDR1 and CDR2 sequences are SGHTA and FQGNSA. This CDR3 has 19 amino acids. The CDR3 here is CASSLPGTGFPPSYAGYTF. CDR3 coding DNA: TGTGCCAGCAGCTTACCGGGGACAGGATTCCCCCCCTCCTACGCAGGCTACACCTTC.

V is TRBV7-2 and J is TRBJ1-3, with D tentatively TRBD1 (5 bases). This CDR3 contains 16 residues. The germline V gene has CDR1 SGHTA and CDR2 FQGNSA. Trimming stripped 5 bases from V and 0 bases from J, with 14 bases between. CDR3 sequence reads: CASSRATANSGNTIYF. The CDR3 nucleotides are TGTGCCAGCAGCCGCGCGACAGCTAACTCTGGAAACACCATATATTTT.

A single count supports this clone. The chain has TRBV5-6 and TRBJ2-6; possibly TRBD2 for D (6 bases). The germline gives CDR1 SGHDT, CDR2 YYEEEE. The V end lost 5 bases, the J end lost 2 bases, and 11 bases lay between the germline ends. The CDR3 has 15 residues. The CDR3 nucleotides read TGTGCCAGCAGGACGTCGGGAGCTGGGGCCAACGTCCTGACTTTC. It codes for CASRTSGAGANVLTF.

The chain links TRBV10-2 to TRBJ1-1; D unresolved. V dropped 7 bases and J dropped 1 base, with 7 bases sitting between them. Germline V lookup: CDR1 WSHSY, CDR2 SAAADI. The CDR3 is made up of 12 amino acids. CDR3 DNA: TGCGCCAGCAAAGGAGGGAACACTGAAGCTTTCTTT. Amino acids: CASKGGNTEAFF.

The J gene is TRBJ1-1, the V gene TRBV7-2; D gene uncertain. V was trimmed by 5 bases and J by 1 base, leaving 11 bases between them. The CDR3 totals 14 residues. Germline loops: CDR1 SGHTA, CDR2 FQGNSA. The CDR3 DNA is TGTGCCAGCAGCCTCGACACGCCGAACACTGAAGCTTTCTTT. It translates to CASSLDTPNTEAFF.

This chain links TRBV6-6 with TRBJ1-2; possibly TRBD1 for D (5 bases). With 11 bases removed from V and 2 bases from J, the gap between germline ends came to 12 bases. Germline V gene data show CDR1 as MNHNY and CDR2 as SVGAGI (reference sequence). CDR3 length equals 12 residues. The CDR3: CASQTENYGYTF. The CDR3 coding sequence is TGTGCCTCCCAGACAGAGAACTATGGCTACACCTTC.

CDR3 DNA: TGTGCCAGCAGCTCTCAGGGCGTGGCGAACACTGAAGCTTTCTTT. This codes for CASSSQGVANTEAFF. The chain has TRBV7-2 and TRBJ1-1; a weak D match, TRBD1 (5 bases). The germline V and J ends were trimmed by 4 bases and 1 base, with 13 bases remaining between them. CDR1 SGHTA and CDR2 FQGNSA come from the germline V gene. This CDR3 contains 15 residues.

The rearrangement uses TRBV19 and TRBJ1-5; D is undetermined. Germline values: CDR1 LNHDA, CDR2 SQIVND (reference sequence). The CDR3 is made up of 17 amino acids. The V end was cut by 3 bases, the J end by 0 bases, with 15 bases between. CDR3 nucleotide sequence: TGTGCCAGTAGTATTCCCCCGACACAGTATAGCAATCAGCCCCAGCATTTT. Its protein product is CASSIPPTQYSNQPQHF.

The chain carries TRBV7-8 and TRBJ1-1; the D is unclear. V was clipped by 5 bases and J by 7 bases, with 14 bases between them. Germline V CDR1 and CDR2: SGHVS, FQNEAQ. The CDR3 runs to 13 residues. This CDR3 is CASSEFVGVEAFF. The CDR3 bases are TGTGCCAGCAGCGAATTCGTCGGGGTTGAAGCTTTCTTT.

The chain is built from TRBV5-1 and TRBJ2-3; D may be TRBD2 (6 bases). The CDR3 totals 16 residues. Trimming shortened V by 2 bases and J by 0 bases, and 13 bases separated the two germline ends. CDR1 and CDR2 from the germline V gene are SGHRS and YFSETQ. The CDR3 loop reads CASSFWRGRSTDTQYF. The CDR3 DNA follows: TGCGCCAGCAGCTTTTGGAGGGGCCGAAGCACAGATACGCAGTATTTT.

The genes are TRBV5-1 and TRBJ2-5; TRBD1 might be the D (5 bases). Germline V lookup: CDR1 SGHRS, CDR2 YFSETQ. The CDR3 contains 14 residues. Trimming pared 2 bases from V and 5 bases from J, leaving 13 bases between. CDR3 loop: CASSLAGPLETQYF. CDR3 in DNA: TGCGCCAGCAGCTTAGCAGGGCCCTTGGAGACCCAGTACTTC.

This sequence joins TRBV28 and TRBJ2-7, with 8 nucleotides matching TRBD1. The CDR3 spans 15 residues. The ends lost 2 bases at V and 8 bases at J; junction bases unmatched: 11. Germline CDR1 and CDR2: MDHEN and SYDVKM. This CDR3 is CASSLKVTGEVKQYF. CDR3 DNA sequence: TGTGCCAGCAGTTTAAAAGTGACAGGGGAAGTAAAGCAGTACTTC.

The chain employs TRBV7-9 and TRBJ1-4; maybe TRBD1 (5 bases). Trimming shortened V by 6 bases and J by 7 bases, and 9 bases separated the two germline ends. Germline V gene data show CDR1 as SEHNR and CDR2 as FQNEAQ (reference sequence). CDR3 length equals 12 residues. CDR3 loop: CASSKGVEKLFF. CDR3 nucleotides: TGTGCCAGCAGTAAAGGGGTTGAAAAACTGTTTTTT.

This clone was seen a handful of times. The chain recombines TRBV7-2 with TRBJ2-1; TRBD2 aligns across 15 bases. The CDR3 has 17 amino acids. CDR1 is SGHTA, CDR2 FQGNSA, per germline. J was trimmed by 7 bases and V by 5 bases; bases with no gene match: 9. In nucleotides, the CDR3 is TGTGCCAGCAGCGCCAAAGGACTAGCGGGAGGGGGGAATGAGCAGTTCTTC. Translating gives CASSAKGLAGGGNEQFF.

There are a few counts of this clone. J is TRBJ1-1 and V is TRBV19, with 8 bases aligning to TRBD1. The ends lost 3 bases at V and 1 base at J; junction bases unmatched: 4. The CDR3 has 15 amino acids. CDR1 is LNHDA, CDR2 SQIVND, per germline (reference sequence). CDR3 in amino acids: CASSIYGTGNTEAFF. The CDR3 DNA is TGTGCCAGTAGTATTTACGGGACAGGGAACACTGAAGCTTTCTTT.